This T cell receptor beta chain was sequenced during a study of shared clonotypes between healthy human individuals. With regard to this clone: As yet, its antigen is unknown.

Germline loops: CDR1 SGHAT, CDR2 FQNNGV. The CDR3 is made up of 13 amino acids. Each donor was a Caucasian adult residing in Nashville, Tennessee. Genomic DNA from each subset was divided evenly over several immunoSEQ plates. Sequencing was performed with immunoSEQ multiplex PCR; in TCRdb, only in-frame clones are kept and a portion is missing. The sample holds 500,000 or so clones, about 96% seen once. Study observations and caveats: The study found 4.5% to 6% of naive CD4 clonotypes shared across several donors. Although depth was large, rarefaction showed that sequencing of the sorted subsets was incomplete.

The chain employs TRBV11-2 and TRBJ2-5, with D uncertain. The J call may not be correct, given that the DNA end is closer to TRBJ2-7. The material sequenced was naive CD4+ T cells sorted from blood. Subset specified: CD45RA+ positively selected. The receptor comes from a woman aged 25 to 45 in good health. The CDR3 nucleotides are TGTGCCAGCAGACAACCGAGCTCCTACGAGCAGTACTTC. Amino acid sequence: CASRQPSSYEQYF.